The TCR beta chain described here comes from a study of cytomegalovirus exposure and HLA in healthy donors. Study results and limitations: Rare sequences made up most TCRs, while some public TCRs were found in many donors.

With 60 Vbeta and 13 Jbeta primers, the PCR was carried out. Produced via immunoSEQ multiplex PCR; TCRdb's table is partial and in-frame only. This table has roughly 81,000 clones, 79% appearing once. The germline V and J ends were trimmed by 8 bases and 0 bases, with 14 bases remaining between them. Germline V lookup: CDR1 MNHNY, CDR2 SVGAGI (reference sequence). The CDR3 has 15 amino acids. Remarks on this clone: Its matching antigen is unknown.

This TCR was recovered from a man aged 30 to 39 in good health and CMV-seronegative. This chain links TRBV6-6 with TRBJ2-1; a weak D match, TRBD1 (6 bases). The sample was PBMCs. The chain's CDR3 is CASASDSRSYNEQFF. The CDR3 DNA follows: TGTGCCAGCGCATCGGACAGCCGCTCCTACAATGAGCAGTTCTTC.